Below, 8 T cell receptor beta chains from the same sample are listed, as sequenced in a study of neurological immune-mediated disorders. TCRdb reanalysed the 5' RACE reads using MiXCR and keeps one entry per CDR3 protein. The table records nearly 60,000 distinct CDR3 sequences, 3% to 4% of them present only once. The sample was PBMCs. The receptors originated from a woman aged 30 to 39 with multiple sclerosis.

In this sample, this clonotype turned up many times. The genes are TRBV5-5 and TRBJ1-5; D gene ambiguous. V was trimmed by 0 bases and J by 1 base, leaving 11 bases between them. The CDR3 runs to 16 residues. CDR1 is SGHKS, CDR2 YYEKEE, per germline (reference sequence). The CDR3 DNA sequence: TGTGCCAGCAGCTTGGATAGCAGGATAAGCAATCAGCCCCAGCATTTT. Residues: CASSLDSRISNQPQHF. The variable domain in full, with the rest retrieved from reference TRBV5-5 and TRBJ1-5, is DAGVTQSPTHLIKTRGQQVTLRCSPISGHKSVSWYQQVLGQGPQFIFQYYEKEERGRGNFPDRFSARQFPNYSSELNVNALLLGDSALYLCASSLDSRISNQPQHFGDGTRLSIL.

The rearrangement links TRBV6-6 to TRBJ1-1; no clear D gene. CDR3 length: 11 residues. Germline CDR1 is MNHNY and CDR2 is SVGAGI (reference sequence). V was cut by 6 bases and J by 4 bases, with 6 bases left in between. CDR3 protein: CASSPLTEAFF. CDR3 DNA sequence: TGTGCCAGCAGCCCACTCACTGAAGCTTTCTTT.

The table lists this clonotype with many counts. This chain uses TRBV15 with TRBJ2-7; tentatively, D is TRBD2 (6 bases). Per germline, CDR1 LNHNV and CDR2 YYDKDF (reference sequence). The V gene lost 1 base and the J gene lost 3 bases, with 10 bases spanning the gap. The CDR3 runs to 14 residues. The chain's CDR3 is CATSRAGLNYEQYF. The CDR3, as DNA: TGTGCCACCAGCAGAGCTGGACTAAACTACGAGCAGTACTTC. Drawing the rest from reference TRBV15 and TRBJ2-7, the complete variable domain is DAMVIQNPRYQVTQFGKPVTLSCSQTLNHNVMYWYQQKSSQAPKLLFHYYDKDFNNEADTPDNFQSRRPNTSFCFLDIRSPGLGDTAMYLCATSRAGLNYEQYFGPGTRLTVT.

This clonotype was observed at least ten times. J is TRBJ2-7 and V is TRBV29-1; 7 positions agree with TRBD1. After removal of 7 bases from V and 6 bases from J, the junction contained 9 bases not matched to a gene. This CDR3 is 12 amino acids long. Germline lookup yields CDR1 SQVTM and CDR2 ANQGSEA. Written as DNA, the CDR3 is TGCAGCGCATATATTAACAGGGGCGAGCAGTACTTC. Its translation is CSAYINRGEQYF.

This clonotype was seen more than once but under ten times. The chain is built from TRBV4-1 and TRBJ1-1; 8 bases fit TRBD1. J was trimmed by 8 bases and V by 4 bases; bases with no gene match: 3. CDR3 length: 12 amino acids. Germline assignment: CDR1 MGHRA and CDR2 YSYEKL. CDR3 amino acids: CASSLNRGEAFF. The CDR3 nucleotides are TGCGCCAGCAGCCTAAACAGGGGGGAAGCTTTCTTT.

This clonotype was found many times. The chain uses TRBV7-2 and TRBJ2-1; TRBD2 matches at 11 bases. CDR1 and CDR2 from the germline V gene are SGHTA and FQGNSA. Trimming cost V 6 bases and J 11 bases; bases outside gene matches: 24. The CDR3 consists of 19 residues. Written as DNA, the CDR3 is TGTGCCAGCAGATCCTTTTCGGGACAGACCATTACTAGCGGGAGTCAGCAGTTCTTC. Protein product: CASRSFSGQTITSGSQQFF. The entire variable domain, with the rest obtained from reference TRBV7-2 and TRBJ2-1, is as follows: GAGVSQSPSNKVTEKGKDVELRCDPISGHTALYWYRQSLGQGLEFLIYFQGNSAPDKSGLPSDRFSAERTGGSVSTLTIQRTQQEDSAVYLCASRSFSGQTITSGSQQFFGPGTRLTVL.

This clonotype was recorded many times. The gene calls are TRBV5-1 and TRBJ2-5; D possibly corresponds to TRBD2 (6 bases). Per the germline V gene, CDR1 is SGHRS and CDR2 is YFSETQ. V lost 0 bases, J lost 9 bases, and 12 bases lay in between. CDR3 length: 13 amino acids. In DNA, the CDR3 is TGCGCCAGCAGCTTGGCGGGAGAGGGTCCCCAGTACTTC. It is translated as CASSLAGEGPQYF. Based on the CDR3 plus reference TRBV5-1 and TRBJ2-5, the full variable domain is KAGVTQTPRYLIKTRGQQVTLSCSPISGHRSVSWYQQTPGQGLQFLFEYFSETQRNKGNFPGRFSGRQFSNSRSEMNVSTLELGDSALYLCASSLAGEGPQYFGPGTRLLVL.

This clonotype has at least ten counts. V usage is TRBV5-6 and J usage is TRBJ2-7; 7 bases map to TRBD2. CDR3 length: 17 amino acids. Germline V gene data show CDR1 as SGHDT and CDR2 as YYEEEE. The junction had 10 bases not matched to a gene; V was cut back by 0 bases and J by 1 base. In DNA, the CDR3 is TGTGCCAGCAGCTTGGCCGCCGGGAGGAGAAGATCCTACGAGCAGTACTTC. It is translated as CASSLAAGRRRSYEQYF.